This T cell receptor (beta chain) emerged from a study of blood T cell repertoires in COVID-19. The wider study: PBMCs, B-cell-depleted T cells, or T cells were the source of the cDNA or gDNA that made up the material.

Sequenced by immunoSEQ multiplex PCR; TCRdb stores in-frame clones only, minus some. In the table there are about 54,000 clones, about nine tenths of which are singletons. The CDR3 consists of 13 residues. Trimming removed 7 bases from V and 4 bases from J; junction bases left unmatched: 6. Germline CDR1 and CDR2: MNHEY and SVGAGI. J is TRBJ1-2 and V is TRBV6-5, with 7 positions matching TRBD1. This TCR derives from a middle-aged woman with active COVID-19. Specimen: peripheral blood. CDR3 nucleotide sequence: TGTGCCAGCAACCCTAGACAGGGCTATGGCTACACCTTC. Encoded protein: CASNPRQGYGYTF.